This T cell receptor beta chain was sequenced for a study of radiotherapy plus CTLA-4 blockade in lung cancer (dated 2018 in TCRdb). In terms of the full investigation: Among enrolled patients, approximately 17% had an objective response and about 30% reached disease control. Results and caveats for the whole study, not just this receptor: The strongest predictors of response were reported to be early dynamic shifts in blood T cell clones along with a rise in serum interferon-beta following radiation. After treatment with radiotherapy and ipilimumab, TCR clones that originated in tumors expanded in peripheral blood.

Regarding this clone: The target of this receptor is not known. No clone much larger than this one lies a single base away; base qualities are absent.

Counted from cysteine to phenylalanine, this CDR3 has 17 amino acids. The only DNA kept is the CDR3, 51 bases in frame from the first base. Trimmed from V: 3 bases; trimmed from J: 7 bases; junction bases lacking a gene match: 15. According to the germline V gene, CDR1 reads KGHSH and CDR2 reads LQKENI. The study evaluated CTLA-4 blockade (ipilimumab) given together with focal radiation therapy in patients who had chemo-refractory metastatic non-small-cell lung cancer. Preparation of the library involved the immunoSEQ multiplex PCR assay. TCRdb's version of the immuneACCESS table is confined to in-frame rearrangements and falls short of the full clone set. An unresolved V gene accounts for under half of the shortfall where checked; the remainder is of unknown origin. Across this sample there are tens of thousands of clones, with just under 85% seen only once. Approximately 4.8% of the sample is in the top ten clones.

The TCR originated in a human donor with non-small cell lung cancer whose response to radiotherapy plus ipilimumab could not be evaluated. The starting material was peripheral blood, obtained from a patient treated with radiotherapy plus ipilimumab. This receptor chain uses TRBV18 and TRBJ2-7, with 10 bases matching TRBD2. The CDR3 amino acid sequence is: CASSPTPLAGVLGEQYF. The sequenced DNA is TGTGCCAGCTCACCGACCCCGCTAGCGGGAGTTTTGGGGGAGCAGTACTTC. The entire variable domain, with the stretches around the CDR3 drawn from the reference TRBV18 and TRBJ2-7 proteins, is NAGVMQNPRHLVRRRGQEARLRCSPMKGHSHVYWYRQLPEEGLKFMVYLQKENIIDESGMPKERFSAEFPKEGPSILRIQQVVRGDSAAYFCASSPTPLAGVLGEQYFGPGTRLTVT.